This entry lists 14 T cell receptor beta chains sequenced from one sample in a study of blood T cell repertoires in COVID-19. Assay: immunoSEQ multiplex PCR; the TCRdb copy retains only in-frame clones and omits some. The sample records around 270,000 clones, around 84% being singletons. The specimen sequenced was peripheral blood. The receptors were gathered from a woman in her fifties or sixties with COVID-19, enrolled during active disease.

J is TRBJ1-1 and V is TRBV7-3; TRBD1 matches 7 bases. V lost 5 bases to trimming and J lost 4 bases; unmatched junction nucleotides: 7. CDR3 length equals 14 residues. The germline CDR1 and CDR2 sequences are SGHTA and FQGTGA. CDR3 loop: CASSRDSSSTEAFF. Here the CDR3 DNA reads TGTGCCAGCAGCCGGGACAGCTCTTCCACTGAAGCTTTCTTT.

The chain employs TRBV10-2 and TRBJ1-2; D gene ambiguous. The germline V and J ends were trimmed by 9 bases and 5 bases, with 25 bases remaining between them. The germline V gene has CDR1 WSHSY and CDR2 SAAADI. The CDR3 covers 16 residues. Written as DNA, the CDR3 is TGCGCCAGTGTGGGAGAGGGTGCTTGGGCGCTTTATGGCTACACCTTC. Amino acid sequence: CASVGEGAWALYGYTF.

A single count supports this clone. The V call is TRBV28, the J call TRBJ2-1; D not certain. V lost 3 bases to trimming and J lost 7 bases, with 10 bases between them. The V gene's germline CDR1 is MDHEN and CDR2 SYDVKM. This CDR3 is 13 amino acids long. CDR3 sequence reads: CASSFVGLNEQFF. The CDR3 DNA is TGTGCCAGCAGTTTTGTGGGCCTTAATGAGCAGTTCTTC.

The chain joins TRBV6-5 to TRBJ1-6; 7 bases are a match to TRBD1. The V gene's germline CDR1 is MNHEY and CDR2 SVGAGI. V dropped 6 bases and J dropped 5; count of bases not matched to a gene: 4. This CDR3 has 14 residues. CDR3 region: CASRTDRNNSPLHF. CDR3 in DNA: TGTGCCAGCAGAACGGACAGGAATAATTCACCCCTCCACTTT.

V gene TRBV28 combines with J gene TRBJ1-4; 9 nucleotides match TRBD1. The germline V gene encodes CDR1 MDHEN and CDR2 SYDVKM. The CDR3 has 13 residues. Trimming took 8 bases from V and 7 from J; bases not matched to a gene: 5. The CDR3 is CASRDRVSEKLFF. DNA of the CDR3: TGTGCCAGCCGGGACAGGGTTTCTGAAAAACTGTTTTTT.

This chain joins TRBV9 and TRBJ1-3; a weak D match, TRBD1 (5 bases). The CDR3 is made up of 16 amino acids. Germline V CDR1 and CDR2: SGDLS, YYNGEE. Trimming left V 0 bases short and J 3 bases short, with 13 bases between. CDR3 bases: TGTGCCAGCAGCGTAGGAGCCGACAGATTTGGAAACACCATATATTTT. Translated, it gives CASSVGADRFGNTIYF.

The sample holds a few counts of this clone. J is TRBJ1-5 and V is TRBV6-1, with TRBD1 as a possible D gene (5 bases). Germline values: CDR1 MNHNS, CDR2 SASEGT. Trimming shortened V by 0 bases and J by 4 bases, and 10 bases separated the two germline ends. This CDR3 has 15 amino acids. The CDR3 bases are TGTGCCAGCAGTGAAGCGGCAGGGAGGAATCAGCCCCAGCATTTT. This encodes CASSEAAGRNQPQHF.

The chain carries TRBV30 and TRBJ2-7; D possibly corresponds to TRBD1 (5 bases). V shed 0 bases and J shed 5 bases, with 14 bases lying between them. In germline, CDR1 is GTSNPN, CDR2 SVGIG (reference sequence). The CDR3 length is 14 residues. In DNA, the CDR3 is TGTGCCTGGAGTGTAACAGGACCTTTCCACGAGCAGTACTTC. Encoded protein: CAWSVTGPFHEQYF.

The chain has TRBV6-2 or TRBV6-3 and TRBJ2-5, with TRBD2 matching over 9 bases. J gave up 4 bases and V 5 bases, and 2 bases lay outside the gene matches. CDR1 is MNHEY and CDR2 is SVGEGT in the germline V gene. This CDR3 is built from 13 residues. This CDR3 reads CASSRSGRETQYF. In nucleotides, the CDR3 is TGTGCCAGCAGTCGTAGCGGGAGAGAGACCCAGTACTTC.

The chain has TRBV2 and TRBJ2-5; TRBD1 agrees at 11 bases. The junction had 5 bases not matched to a gene; V was cut back by 4 bases and J by 4 bases. Per the germline V gene, CDR1 is SNHLY and CDR2 is FYNNEI. This CDR3 is built from 15 residues. CDR3 residues: CASSAGTGGGETQYF. The CDR3 DNA reads as TGTGCCAGCAGTGCCGGGACAGGGGGGGGAGAGACCCAGTACTTC.

The chain combines TRBV19 with TRBJ2-7, with 7 nucleotides matching TRBD2. The germline gives CDR1 LNHDA, CDR2 SQIVND (reference sequence). The J segment lost 2 bases and the V segment lost 1 base, leaving 2 bases of the junction unmatched. CDR3 size: 14 residues. CDR3 region: CASSIAGGPYEQYF. The CDR3 DNA is TGTGCCAGTAGTATAGCGGGAGGCCCCTACGAGCAGTACTTC.

V and J are TRBV21-1 and TRBJ1-5. TRBV21-1 is reported as a pseudogene. CDR3 length: 18 amino acids. CDR3 nucleotide sequence: TGTGCCAGCAGCAAAGTAGGACCGTTGGAGGGTCGCAATCAGCCCCAGCATTTT. This gives the protein CASSKVGPLEGRNQPQHF.

The rearrangement uses TRBV14 and TRBJ2-1; TRBD1 agrees at 10 bases. CDR1 and CDR2 from the germline V gene are SGHDN and FVKESK. The CDR3 covers 14 residues. V lost 2 bases and J lost 6; bases outside the gene matches: 1. CDR3 residues: CASSQWTGGNEQFF. CDR3 DNA: TGTGCCAGCAGCCAATGGACAGGGGGCAATGAGCAGTTCTTC.

V is TRBV6-5 and J is TRBJ1-2, with D possibly being TRBD1 (5 bases). CDR1 is MNHEY, CDR2 SVGAGI, per germline. Trimming shortened V by 4 bases and J by 8 bases, and 8 bases separated the two germline ends. The CDR3 totals 11 residues. In DNA, the CDR3 is TGTGCCAGCAGTTCAGGGATCGGCTACACCTTC. It is translated as CASSSGIGYTF.